The rows below give T cell receptor beta chains drawn from one sample of a study of PD-L1 blockade in urothelial cancer. Profiled with immunoSEQ multiplex PCR; TCRdb holds only in-frame clones, not every one. This sample carries about 91,000 clones, approximately 87% of them seen once, and the ten largest clones take over 7.5%. The sequences come from PBMCs, collected around atezolizumab (anti-PD-L1) treatment. The receptors shown here come from an older man with urothelial cancer. Both conserved end residues are part of each CDR3. The D gene is left open where the match is weak. The listing skips clone size in some rows; elsewhere it reads once, few, many or a size class.

j_gene,abundance,d_gene,v_gene,CDR3nt,CDR3aa
TRBJ2-7,once,TRBD1,TRBV7-3,TGTGCCAGCAGCTTAAGTGCAGGGGGCTCATACGAGCAGTACTTC,CASSLSAGGSYEQYF
TRBJ1-4,-,TRBD1,TRBV19,TGTGCCAGTAGCCCGGGCCAGGACAGGAGTAAAGGGGAAAAACTGTTTTTT,CASSPGQDRSKGEKLFF
TRBJ2-7,few,TRBD1,TRBV2,TGTGCCAGCAGCCTCACCCCGACAGGGGGCGAGCAGTACTTC,CASSLTPTGGEQYF
TRBJ1-1,-,TRBD1,TRBV7-2,TGTGCCAGCAGCTGGCAAGAACAGGGGGAAGCTTTCTTT,CASSWQEQGEAFF
TRBJ2-2,-,TRBD1,TRBV18,TGTGCCAGCTCACCAGGGACAGGGGACACCGGGGAGCTGTTTTTT,CASSPGTGDTGELFF
TRBJ2-7,-,-,TRBV28,TGTGCCAGCAGAGGTGGAGGTTCCTACGAGCAGTACTTC,CASRGGGSYEQYF
TRBJ1-2,once,TRBD1,TRBV6-1,TGTGCCAGCAGTGTAACGGGACAGGGGCCTGGCTACACCTTC,CASSVTGQGPGYTF
TRBJ1-2,few,-,TRBV16,TGTGCCAGCAGCCAAGGTTTCCAGGGGGGCTACACCTTC,CASSQGFQGGYTF
TRBJ2-1,-,TRBD2,TRBV19,TGTGCCAGCGGGACTAGCGTTGAGCAGTTCTTC,CASGTSVEQFF
TRBJ1-5,-,TRBD1,TRBV6-5,TGTGCCAGCAGTAGGGACAGAAACAATCAGCCCCAGCATTTT,CASSRDRNNQPQHF
TRBJ2-7,-,TRBD2,TRBV6-1,TGTGCCAGCAGTGGCGGGAGGTCCTACGAGCAGTACTTC,CASSGGRSYEQYF
TRBJ2-7,-,TRBD2,TRBV19,TGTGCCAGTAGCCGGAAAGGGGCGCGGGGGGAGCAGTACTTC,CASSRKGARGEQYF
TRBJ1-2,-,-,TRBV7-6,TGTGCCAGCAGCTTAAACCCGCAGGTTAACTATGGCTACACCTTC,CASSLNPQVNYGYTF
TRBJ2-7,-,TRBD1,TRBV6-1,TGTGCCAGCAGTGGGACAGGGGGACAGGACGAGCAGTACTTC,CASSGTGGQDEQYF
TRBJ2-7,-,-,TRBV5-1,TGCGCCAGCAGCCCGTCAGGGAGGACCTACGAGCAGTACTTC,CASSPSGRTYEQYF
TRBJ2-5,-,TRBD1,TRBV18,TGTGCCAGCTCACCGGACAGGGCCAAGGGGGAGACCCAGTACTTC,CASSPDRAKGETQYF
TRBJ2-7,-,-,TRBV19,TGTGCCAGTAGCGGCGGCCTCTTAGAGCAGTACTTC,CASSGGLLEQYF
TRBJ2-7,-,TRBD1,TRBV11-2,TGTGCCAGCAGCTCAGTGACAGGGATCTACGAGCAGTACTTC,CASSSVTGIYEQYF
TRBJ2-5,once,TRBD1,TRBV5-6,TGTGCCAGCAGCTTGCGAGACAGGGCTAACTGGGAGACCCAGTACTTC,CASSLRDRANWETQYF
TRBJ2-1,-,TRBD2,TRBV18,TGTGCCAGCTCCAGCGGGGGAACTAGCGGTTCCATGAGGACATGGGAGCAGTTCTTC,CASSSGGTSGSMRTWEQFF
TRBJ2-3,-,TRBD2,TRBV10-3,TGTGCCATCAGTGAGACTAGCGGGAGGCACACAGATACGCAGTATTTT,CAISETSGRHTDTQYF
TRBJ2-3,-,-,TRBV11-3,TGTGCCAGCAGCTCTAAAAACAGATCTAGCACAGATACGCAGTATTTT,CASSSKNRSSTDTQYF
TRBJ2-7,-,-,TRBV7-2,TGTGCCAGCAGCTCCTTGAGCTACGAGCAGTACTTC,CASSSLSYEQYF
TRBJ1-5,-,TRBD1,TRBV18,TGTGCCAGCTCACTGCAGGGGGCTAGCAATCAGCCCCAGCATTTT,CASSLQGASNQPQHF
TRBJ2-6,-,-,TRBV30,TGTGCCTGGAGTGGAACTCTTGCCGGGGCCAACGTCCTGACTTTC,CAWSGTLAGANVLTF
TRBJ2-7,few,TRBD1,TRBV7-2,TGTGCCAGCAGCTTAGCTATAGACAGGGCGGGCGAGCAGTACTTC,CASSLAIDRAGEQYF
TRBJ2-2,-,-,TRBV7-8,TGTGCCAGCAGCTTAGTTGGGAGGATGGCCGGGGAGCTGTTTTTT,CASSLVGRMAGELFF
TRBJ2-2,medium-sized,TRBD2,TRBV29-1,TGCAGCGTTGAAACTAGCGGGGGTGTGGAGCTGTTTTTT,CSVETSGGVELFF
TRBJ2-1,-,TRBD2,TRBV15,TGTGCCACCAGCAGGGGAGGGGCATACAATGAGCAGTTCTTC,CATSRGGAYNEQFF
TRBJ1-2,-,-,TRBV27,TGTGCCAGCAGTTTATCGTTTTCCCCCCCGCCTCGGACGGGGGGGGACTATGGCTACACCTTC,CASSLSFSPPPRTGGDYGYTF
TRBJ2-5,-,TRBD1,TRBV2,TGTGCCAGCAGTGAGGGACAGGGGGAAGGAGAGACCCAGTACTTC,CASSEGQGEGETQYF
TRBJ2-7,-,TRBD2,TRBV5-1,TGCGCCAGCAGCTTCACCGGGACTAGCGGGGGGCCGGCCTACGAGCAGTACTTC,CASSFTGTSGGPAYEQYF
TRBJ1-6,-,-,TRBV18,TGTGCCAGCTCACTCTCGGACAGTCATAATTCACCCCTCCACTTT,CASSLSDSHNSPLHF
TRBJ2-2,-,TRBD2,TRBV5-1,TGCGCCAGCAGCTCCCTAGCGGGGGCGACCGGGGAGCTGTTTTTT,CASSSLAGATGELFF
TRBJ2-1,-,TRBD1,TRBV11-2,TGTGCCACCGAGAGGACAGGGGGGAATGAGCAGTTCTTC,CATERTGGNEQFF
TRBJ1-2,-,-,TRBV5-8,TGTGCCAGCAGCTTAATAGTCCCCTCCTATGGCTACACCTTC,CASSLIVPSYGYTF
TRBJ2-3,once,-,TRBV5-1,TGCGCCAGCAGCTTGGAGAGCTACACAGATACGCAGTATTTT,CASSLESYTDTQYF
TRBJ2-1,-,-,TRBV5-8,TGTGCCAGCAGCGGGCGGACACGGGGGTACTACAATGAGCAGTTCTTC,CASSGRTRGYYNEQFF
TRBJ2-3,once,-,TRBV9,TGTGCCAGCAGCGGGGCAGGCACAGATACGCAGTATTTT,CASSGAGTDTQYF
TRBJ2-7,many,TRBD1,TRBV2,TGTGCCAGTTTCTCCCCCGGGACAGGGTACGAGCAGTACTTC,CASFSPGTGYEQYF
TRBJ1-1,-,-,TRBV7-9,TGTGCCAGCAGCTTAGAGGGGGGGACTGAAGCTTTCTTT,CASSLEGGTEAFF
TRBJ1-5,many,-,TRBV29-1,TGCAGCGCAGGACAAAGCAATCAGCCCCAGCATTTT,CSAGQSNQPQHF
TRBJ1-2,-,-,TRBV7-3,TGTGCCAGCAGCATGGACAGCTCGTCCTATGGCTACACCTTC,CASSMDSSSYGYTF
TRBJ2-7,-,-,TRBV9,TGTGCCAGCAGCGCAAGACCTTCGGGAATGGACGAGCAGTACTTC,CASSARPSGMDEQYF
TRBJ2-7,-,TRBD1,TRBV2,TGTGCCAGCAGGGGACAGGTAACGAGAATGGACGAGCAGTACTTC,CASRGQVTRMDEQYF
TRBJ1-4,-,-,TRBV19,TGTGCCAGTAGTGTCCGGACAGCGTCGGCCGAAAAACTGTTTTTT,CASSVRTASAEKLFF